Sequencing of this T cell receptor beta chain was carried out in a study of cytomegalovirus exposure and HLA in healthy donors. Study-level results: Reports indicate that TCR beta sequences accurately predicted the HLA-A and HLA-B alleles of most subjects. Available immune exposure information covered CMV serostatus only. What was likely a sequencing artifact was a cluster of highly shared sequence variants. Altogether, 150 to 200 TCR beta chains were recorded as cytomegalovirus-associated.

Germline V gene data show CDR1 as LGHNA and CDR2 as YSLEER. V lost 0 bases and J 8 bases, leaving 20 bases between the germline ends. The CDR3 length is 17 residues. This PCR relied on a set of 60 Vbeta primers and 13 Jbeta primers. Sequenced by immunoSEQ multiplex PCR; TCRdb stores in-frame clones only, minus some. The data hold some 170,000 clones, with 55% to 75% observed a single time. On this clone: Its specificity is not known.

This clonotype was sampled from a human donor in good health. The sample taken for sequencing was PBMCs. The chain is built from TRBV4-3 and TRBJ1-3, with unresolved D. The CDR3 coding sequence is TGCGCCAGCAGCCAAGAATACCCGTCCTTTGGCGGTGACACCATATATTTT. Its protein product is CASSQEYPSFGGDTIYF.